The clone carrying this T cell receptor beta chain occurred a few times. Antigen: not known. Using its own MiXCR run on the reads, TCRdb lists one record per CDR3 protein. This sample yields 150,000 to 200,000 distinct CDR3 sequences, of which 13% to 15% are seen a single time; roughly a quarter belongs to the top ten. This sample was included in a study of T cell repertoires in cytomegalovirus infection. Study-wide background: Matching HLA type, along with CMV infection, was indicated by public TCR beta signatures.

Study-wide results and caveats: CMV-specific HLA-C-restricted TCR beta clonotypes dominated the ex vivo response. Cumulative frequency (of public TCR beta family members) identified carriers of CMV plus the relevant HLA.

The germline gives CDR1 LGHNT, CDR2 FRNRAP. Trimming left V 1 base short and J 2 bases short, with 8 bases between. CDR3 length equals 14 residues. The chain carries TRBV12-5 and TRBJ2-5; D possibly corresponds to TRBD1 (6 bases). The sequencing input was PBMCs. The sequence was obtained from a human donor in good health (CMV status not recorded). Some clones in this sample may be carry-over from other donors' samples. The DNA of the CDR3 is TGTGCTAGTGGTTTGGGGGGGCGACAAGAGACCCAGTACTTC. This gives the protein CASGLGGRQETQYF.